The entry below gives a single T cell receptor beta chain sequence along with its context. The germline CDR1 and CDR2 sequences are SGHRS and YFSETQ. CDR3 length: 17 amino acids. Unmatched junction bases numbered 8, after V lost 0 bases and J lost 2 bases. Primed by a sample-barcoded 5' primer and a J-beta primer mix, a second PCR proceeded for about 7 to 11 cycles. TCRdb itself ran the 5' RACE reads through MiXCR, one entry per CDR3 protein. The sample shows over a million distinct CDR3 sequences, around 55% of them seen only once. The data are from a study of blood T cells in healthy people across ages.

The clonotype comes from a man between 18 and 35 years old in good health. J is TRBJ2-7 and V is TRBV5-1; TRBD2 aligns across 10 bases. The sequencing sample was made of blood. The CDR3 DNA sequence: TGCGCCAGCAGCTTGGGACTAGCGGGCCTGTCGCCCTACGAGCAGTACTTC. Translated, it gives CASSLGLAGLSPYEQYF.